This TCR beta chain was identified during a study of blood T cell repertoires in COVID-19. With 5 bases clipped from V and 3 bases from J, the junction kept 4 bases outside the gene matches. This CDR3 is 14 amino acids long. Germline V gene lookup returns CDR1 GTSNPN and CDR2 SVGIG (reference sequence). TCRdb's copy holds only in-frame clones and misses some; the assay was immunoSEQ multiplex PCR. The sample holds approximately 250,000 clones; 85% to 95% are singletons and the top ten take around 2.8%. Those who participated ranged in age from 18 to 89 years and resided in 20 to 30 US areas. No more than 2 weeks before study entry, exposed participants had met a case of COVID-19.

Sequencing was carried out using PBMCs or T cells enriched from blood (not recorded which). The sequence was obtained from a middle-aged man who had been exposed to COVID-19. V usage is TRBV30 and J usage is TRBJ2-1, with TRBD2 identical over 10 bases. The CDR3, as DNA: TGTGCCTGGGCTAGCGGGGGAAACTACAATGAGCAGTTCTTC. The encoded protein is CAWASGGNYNEQFF. The variable domain in full, with the rest retrieved from reference TRBV30 and TRBJ2-1, is SQTIHQWPATLVQPVGSPLSLECTVEGTSNPNLYWYRQAAGRGLQLLFYSVGIGQISSEVPQNLSASRPQDRQFILSSKKLLLSDSGFYLCAWASGGNYNEQFFGPGTRLTVL.